The source of this TCR beta chain is a study of regulatory T cells in long-lasting Graves disease. CDR3-region Arm-PCR and iRepertoire HTBI primers produced the TCR beta libraries. In TCRdb, the multiplex PCR reads were re-called with MiXCR into one record per CDR3 protein. This table has 310,000 or so distinct CDR3 sequences, more than 20% appearing once. CDR1 MNHNS and CDR2 SASEGT come from the germline V gene. The CDR3 covers 13 residues. V was clipped by 7 bases and J by 5 bases; unmatched bases: 4. The time point denotes: persistent/refractory GD, antithyroid drugs over 5 years with positive TRAb. PBMC-extracted RNA yielded the TCR library.

V and J are TRBV6-1 and TRBJ2-7; 11 bases line up with TRBD2. This sequence originates from a female donor with Graves disease. The specimen was peripheral blood mononuclear cells (PBMCs), collected when the disease was refractory, from a patient treated with antithyroid drugs. CDR3 amino acids: CASKTSGADEQYF. CDR3 DNA: TGTGCCAGCAAGACTAGCGGGGCCGACGAGCAGTACTTC.